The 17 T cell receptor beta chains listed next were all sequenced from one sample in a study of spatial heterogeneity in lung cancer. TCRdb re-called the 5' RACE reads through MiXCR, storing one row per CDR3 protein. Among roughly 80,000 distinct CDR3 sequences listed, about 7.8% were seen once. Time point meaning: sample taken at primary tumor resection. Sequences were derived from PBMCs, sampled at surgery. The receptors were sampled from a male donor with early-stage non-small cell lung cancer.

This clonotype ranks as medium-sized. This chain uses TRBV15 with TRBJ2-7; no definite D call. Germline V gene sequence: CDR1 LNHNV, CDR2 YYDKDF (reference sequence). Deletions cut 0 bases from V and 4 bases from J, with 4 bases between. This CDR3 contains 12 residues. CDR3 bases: TGTGCCACCAGCAGAGAATATTACGAGCAGTACTTC. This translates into CATSREYYEQYF.

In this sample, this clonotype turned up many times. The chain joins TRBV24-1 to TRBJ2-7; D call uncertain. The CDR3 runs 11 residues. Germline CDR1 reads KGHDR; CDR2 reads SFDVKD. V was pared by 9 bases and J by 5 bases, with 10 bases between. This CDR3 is CATPPDHEQYF. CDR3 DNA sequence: TGTGCCACCCCACCGGATCACGAGCAGTACTTC.

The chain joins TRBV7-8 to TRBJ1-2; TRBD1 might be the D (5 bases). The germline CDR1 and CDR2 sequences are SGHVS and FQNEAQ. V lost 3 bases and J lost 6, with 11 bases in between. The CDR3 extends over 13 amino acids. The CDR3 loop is CASSFGGFDGYTF. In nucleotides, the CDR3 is TGTGCCAGCAGCTTCGGGGGATTTGATGGCTACACCTTC. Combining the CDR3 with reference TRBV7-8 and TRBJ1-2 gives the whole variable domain GAGVSQSPRYKVAKRGQDVALRCDPISGHVSLFWYQQALGQGPEFLTYFQNEAQLDKSGLPSDRFFAERPEGSVSTLKIQRTQQEDSAVYLCASSFGGFDGYTFGSGTRLTVV.

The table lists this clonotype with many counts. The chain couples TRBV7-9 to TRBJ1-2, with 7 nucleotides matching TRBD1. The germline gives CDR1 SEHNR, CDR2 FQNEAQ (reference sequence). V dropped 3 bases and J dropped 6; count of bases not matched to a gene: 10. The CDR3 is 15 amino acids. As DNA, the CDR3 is TGTGCCAGCAGCTTCAGGGACAGCCCCTCGGATGGCTACACCTTC. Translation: CASSFRDSPSDGYTF.

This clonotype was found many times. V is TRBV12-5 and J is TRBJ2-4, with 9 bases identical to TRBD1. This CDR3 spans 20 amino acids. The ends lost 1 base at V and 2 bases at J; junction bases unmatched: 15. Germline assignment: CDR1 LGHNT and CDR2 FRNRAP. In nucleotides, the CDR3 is TGTGCTAGTGGTTTGGCCCGAGCAGGGACAGGGTATTTGTCCAAAAACATTCAGTACTTC. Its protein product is CASGLARAGTGYLSKNIQYF.

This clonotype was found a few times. In DNA, the CDR3 is TGCAGTGCTAGATCCCGACAGGGGGATAGCAATCAGCCCCAGCATTTT. Translated: CSARSRQGDSNQPQHF. The rearrangement joins TRBV20-1 to TRBJ1-5; 9 bases map to TRBD1. V lost 2 bases, J lost 0 bases, and 5 bases stayed unmatched. This CDR3 is 16 amino acids long. Germline values: CDR1 DFQATT, CDR2 SNEGSKA (reference sequence).

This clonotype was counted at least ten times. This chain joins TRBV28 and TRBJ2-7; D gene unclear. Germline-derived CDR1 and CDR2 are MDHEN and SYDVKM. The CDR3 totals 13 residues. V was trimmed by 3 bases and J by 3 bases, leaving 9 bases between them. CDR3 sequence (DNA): TGTGCCAGCAGTTTCCTGATAAACTACGAGCAGTACTTC. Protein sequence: CASSFLINYEQYF.

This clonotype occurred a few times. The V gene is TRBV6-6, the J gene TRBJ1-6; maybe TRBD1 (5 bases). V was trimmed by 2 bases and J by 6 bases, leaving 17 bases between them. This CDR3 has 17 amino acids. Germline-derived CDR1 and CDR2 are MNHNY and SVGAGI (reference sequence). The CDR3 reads CASSYTIQGGSNSPLHF. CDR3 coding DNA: TGTGCCAGCAGTTACACGATTCAGGGTGGAAGTAATTCACCCCTCCACTTT.

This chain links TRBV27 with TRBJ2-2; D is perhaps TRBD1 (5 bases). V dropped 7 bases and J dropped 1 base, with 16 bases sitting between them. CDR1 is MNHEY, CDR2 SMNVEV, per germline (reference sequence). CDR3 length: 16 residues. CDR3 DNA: TGTGCCAGCATCCCCTGGGCAGGGATGAACACCGGGGAGCTGTTTTTT. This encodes CASIPWAGMNTGELFF.

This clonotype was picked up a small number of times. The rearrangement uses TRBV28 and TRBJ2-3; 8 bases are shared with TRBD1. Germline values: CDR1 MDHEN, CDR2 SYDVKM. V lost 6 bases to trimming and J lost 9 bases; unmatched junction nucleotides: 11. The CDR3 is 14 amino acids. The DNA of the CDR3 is TGTGCCAGCAGATTGGGGACAGGCCCTCAAACGCAGTATTTT. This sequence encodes CASRLGTGPQTQYF. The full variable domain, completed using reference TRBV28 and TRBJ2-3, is DVKVTQSSRYLVKRTGEKVFLECVQDMDHENMFWYRQDPGLGLRLIYFSYDVKMKEKGDIPEGYSVSREKKERFSLILESASTNQTSMYLCASRLGTGPQTQYFGPGTRLTVL.

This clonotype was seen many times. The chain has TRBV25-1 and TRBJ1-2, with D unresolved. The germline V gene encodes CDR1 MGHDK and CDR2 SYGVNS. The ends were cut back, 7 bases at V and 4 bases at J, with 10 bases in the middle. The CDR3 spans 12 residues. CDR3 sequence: CASMDGRYGYTF. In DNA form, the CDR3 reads TGTGCCAGCATGGACGGCCGCTATGGCTACACCTTC.

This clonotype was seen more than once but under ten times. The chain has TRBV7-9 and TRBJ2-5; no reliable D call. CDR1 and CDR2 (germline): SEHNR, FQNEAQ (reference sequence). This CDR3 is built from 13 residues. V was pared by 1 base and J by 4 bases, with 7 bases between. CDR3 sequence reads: CASSLGHRETQYF. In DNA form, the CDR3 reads TGTGCCAGCAGCTTAGGGCACAGAGAGACCCAGTACTTC.

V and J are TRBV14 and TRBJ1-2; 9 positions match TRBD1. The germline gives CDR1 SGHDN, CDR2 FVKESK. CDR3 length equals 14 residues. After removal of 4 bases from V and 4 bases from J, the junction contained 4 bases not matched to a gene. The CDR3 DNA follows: TGTGCCAGCAGCCGAGAGGACAGGGGCTATGGCTACACCTTC. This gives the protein CASSREDRGYGYTF.

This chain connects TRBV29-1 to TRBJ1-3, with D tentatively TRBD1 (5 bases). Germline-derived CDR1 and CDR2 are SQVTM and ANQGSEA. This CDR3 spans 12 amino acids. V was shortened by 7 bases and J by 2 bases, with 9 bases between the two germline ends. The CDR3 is CSARTPGNTIYF. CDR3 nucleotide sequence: TGCAGCGCCCGGACACCTGGAAACACCATATATTTT.

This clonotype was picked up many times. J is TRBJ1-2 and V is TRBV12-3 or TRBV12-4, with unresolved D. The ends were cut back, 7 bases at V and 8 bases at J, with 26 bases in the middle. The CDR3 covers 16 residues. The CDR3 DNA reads TGTGCCAGCACTCCCGCGGCAGGTCTAACTGCAGACGGCTACACCTTC. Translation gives CASTPAAGLTADGYTF.

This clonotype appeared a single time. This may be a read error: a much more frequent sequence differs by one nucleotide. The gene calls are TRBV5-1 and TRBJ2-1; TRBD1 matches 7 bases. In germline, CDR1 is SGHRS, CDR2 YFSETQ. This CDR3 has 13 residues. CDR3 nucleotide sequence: TGCGTCAGCAGCCTCGGACAGGTGGCTGAGCAGTTCTTC. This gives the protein CVSSLGQVAEQFF.

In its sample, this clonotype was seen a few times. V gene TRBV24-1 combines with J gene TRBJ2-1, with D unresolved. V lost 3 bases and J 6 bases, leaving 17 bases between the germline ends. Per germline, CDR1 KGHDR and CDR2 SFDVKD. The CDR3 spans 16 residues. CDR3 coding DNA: TGTGCCACCAGTGATCAGACATACAACAGAGGCAATGAGCAGTTCTTC. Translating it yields CATSDQTYNRGNEQFF.